These T cell receptor beta chains were read from a single sample in a study of blood T cell repertoires in COVID-19. The protocol was immunoSEQ multiplex PCR, while the TCRdb copy is restricted to in-frame clones and leaves out a portion. The table records 300,000 to 350,000 clones, around 90% of them present only once. Material for sequencing was PBMCs or T cells enriched from blood (not recorded which). The source of these receptors is a woman between 18 and 30 years old who had recovered from COVID-19. Both conserved end residues are part of each CDR3.

>TRBV27
CASSPQGREETQYF
>TRBV7-3
CASSLTSGNPPYEQYF
>TRBV9
CASSLSGRADWETQYF
>TRBV11-3
CASSPGGAGQGHYNEQFF
>TRBV18
CASSPQGTESYEQYF
>TRBV6-5
CASSYRPGTTTGELFF
>TRBV23-1
CASSQSKGDRTCQPQHF
>TRBV10-3
CAISEEETQYF
>TRBV15
CATSRAGQWGETQYF
>TRBV5-1
CASSPGGLNEQFF
>TRBV7-2
CASSFKQGPYEQYF
>TRBV18
CASSPTVVSTDTQYF
>TRBV7-2
CASSFITNTGELFF
>TRBV7-2
CASSRGLAREQYF
>TRBV2
CASSLTHKQRDRELYNEQFF
>TRBV13
CASSLGPGLAGAFGRTDTQYF
>TRBV5-1
CASSEQDNEKLFF
>TRBV28
CASSLSSGASEQYF
>TRBV7-9
CASSLVNAGLGYGYTF
>TRBV28
CASSFFLAGTFTDTQYF
>TRBV2
CASKGLAGQETQYF
>TRBV30
CAWSVLGGKREQYF
>TRBV5-4
CASSPTGTDNEKLFF
>TRBV19
CASSTSGGADTQYF
>TRBV5-4
CASSLRALGTPGNTIYF
>TRBV7-2
CASSFTGSNQPQHF
>TRBV19
CASSTHGLAGSTDTQYF
>TRBV15
CATSRDPLDTYEQYF
>TRBV24-1
CATSDLDRAWYF
>TRBV24-1
CATSEGGAVQETQYF
>TRBV28
CASREIGVNEQFF
>TRBV2
CASSNFAVYNEQFF
>TRBV7-3
CASSLEGTLDYEQYF
>TRBV4-2
CASSQTGATYEQYF
>TRBV14
CASSTENTGELFF
>TRBV5-6
CASSFYRVGEKLFF
>TRBV3-1/TRBV3-2
CASSQAGGNQPQHF
>TRBV6-5
CASSTDRGNSYEQYF
>TRBV7-2
CASSLDVQVHTF
>TRBV27
CASRRVPGNTEAFF
>TRBV2
CASSNERSSNQPQHF
>TRBV5-1
CASSQTSYHEQYF
>TRBV5-7
CASSLAAARGGETQYF
>TRBV7-2
CASSPRRSRTGELFF
>TRBV4-3
CASSQDLGGPADYPYNEQFF
>TRBV6-2/TRBV6-3
CASSYRTANQPQHF
>TRBV5-6
CASSLGQGAYISGNTIYF
>TRBV19
CASMDNSGNTIYF
>TRBV27
CASSVQGKNQPQHF
>TRBV3-1/TRBV3-2
CASRESSGTYEQYF
>TRBV9
CASSVDGQGADGYTF
>TRBV27
CASTPLRGLPGANVLTF
>TRBV14
CASSRPGRGRETQYF